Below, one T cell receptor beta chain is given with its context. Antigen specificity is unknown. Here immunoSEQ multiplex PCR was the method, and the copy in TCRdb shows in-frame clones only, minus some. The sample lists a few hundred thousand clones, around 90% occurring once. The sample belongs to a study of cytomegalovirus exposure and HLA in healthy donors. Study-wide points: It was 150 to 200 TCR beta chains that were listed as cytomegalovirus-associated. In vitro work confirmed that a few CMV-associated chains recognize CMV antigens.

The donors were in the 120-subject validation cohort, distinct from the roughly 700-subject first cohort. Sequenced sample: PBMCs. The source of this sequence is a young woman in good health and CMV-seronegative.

This chain's CDR3 is CASSLEVNTGELFF. The CDR3 DNA sequence: TGTGCCAGCAGCTTGGAGGTCAACACCGGGGAGCTGTTTTTT. The chain has TRBV7-2 and TRBJ2-2, with D perhaps TRBD2 (5 bases). CDR3 length equals 14 residues. Germline CDR1 SGHTA, CDR2 FQGNSA. Trimming pared 3 bases from V and 2 bases from J, leaving 7 bases between.